This T cell receptor beta chain was sequenced during a study of beta chain features in type 1 diabetes. General study findings and limits: In every one of the four CD4+ subsets, TCRB CDR3s were moderately but significantly shorter in Type 1 diabetes patients.

Concerning this clone itself: The antigen is unknown.

The entirety of the isolated RNA underwent reverse transcription, so expressed TCRB transcripts were sequenced. The table came from immunoSEQ multiplex PCR; TCRdb's copy has only in-frame clones and leaves some out. The repertoire includes more than 550,000 clones, about 14% of them detected once, and nearly 0.04% sits in the top ten. The germline V gene has CDR1 SGHTA and CDR2 FQGNSA. CDR3 length: 17 amino acids. V was pared by 2 bases and J by 0 bases, with 16 bases between. The rearrangement joins TRBV7-2 to TRBJ1-1, with D unresolved. This sequence was found in a man aged 18 to 29 with type 1 diabetes. The sequencing input was naive CD4+ T cells from blood. DNA for the CDR3: TGTGCCAGCAGCTTAAATTACGGCACATCCGTGAACACTGAAGCTTTCTTT. Residues: CASSLNYGTSVNTEAFF.